This T cell receptor (beta chain) was documented in a study of CD8+ T cells in alopecia areata. Study summary: It was oral tofacitinib, at 5 to 10 mg twice daily, that treated patients received. Tofacitinib ran 6 to 18 months, followed by 6 months off drug. Study-level points and caveats: Having one nonresponder leaves uncertain how baseline CD8+ expansion relates to response.

This clone showed up just a few times. Its matching antigen is unknown. Treatment here: oral pan-JAK inhibitor, 5-10 mg twice daily. The CDR3 length is 12 residues. The junction had 4 bases not matched to a gene; V was cut back by 6 bases and J by 5 bases. Looked up from germline, CDR1 is SQVTM and CDR2 is ANQGSEA. As the sequencing template, cDNA was produced by extracting RNA and reverse transcribing it. Measured with immunoSEQ multiplex PCR; TCRdb has only the in-frame clones, and not every one. The sample carries approximately 210,000 clones, approximately 70% recorded once. The chain joins TRBV29-1 to TRBJ2-1, with 7 bases lining up with TRBD2. This TCR was recovered from a human donor with alopecia areata. The sample in question was CD4+ T cells sorted from blood, obtained around week 46, from a patient treated with tofacitinib. CDR3 region: CSVLGGDNEQFF. CDR3 nucleotide sequence: TGCAGCGTCCTGGGAGGGGACAATGAGCAGTTCTTC.